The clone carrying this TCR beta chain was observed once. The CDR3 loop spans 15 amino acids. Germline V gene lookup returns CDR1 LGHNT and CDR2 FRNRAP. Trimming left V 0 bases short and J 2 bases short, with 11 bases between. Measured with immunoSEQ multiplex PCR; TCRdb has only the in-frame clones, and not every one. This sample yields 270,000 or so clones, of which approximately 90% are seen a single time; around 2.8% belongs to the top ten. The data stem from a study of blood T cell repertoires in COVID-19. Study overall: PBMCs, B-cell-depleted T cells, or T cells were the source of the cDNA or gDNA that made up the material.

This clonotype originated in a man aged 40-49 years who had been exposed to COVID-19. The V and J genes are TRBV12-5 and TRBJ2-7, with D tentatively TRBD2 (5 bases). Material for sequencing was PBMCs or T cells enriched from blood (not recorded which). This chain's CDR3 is CASGLVPGNPYEQYF. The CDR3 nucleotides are TGTGCTAGTGGTTTGGTACCGGGAAACCCCTACGAGCAGTACTTC.